This T cell receptor beta chain was identified during a study of blood T cell repertoires in COVID-19. Study as a whole: There were acute and convalescent COVID-19 samples, and they came from the United States, Italy and Spain. PBMCs, B-cell-depleted T cells, or T cells were the source of the cDNA or gDNA that made up the material.

Per germline, CDR1 SGHRS and CDR2 YFSETQ. Deletions cut 7 bases from V and 2 bases from J, with 13 bases between. CDR3 length: 14 residues. Methods used by the authors: Cell counts per sample came from amplifying reference gene primers. The assay was immunoSEQ multiplex PCR, and TCRdb's table has in-frame clones only and misses some. V and J calls and clone size are given by that table; D and trimming were obtained from the DNA. Of fewer than 120,000 clones listed, 76% were seen once; the top ten hold 3.8%. The gene calls are TRBV5-1 and TRBJ1-3; no clear D. This TCR was recovered from a woman aged 80 or older with acute or convalescent COVID-19. The sequencing sample was made of peripheral blood. The CDR3 loop is CASGPLPAGNTIYF. The DNA of the CDR3 is TGCGCCAGCGGCCCCTTGCCCGCTGGAAACACCATATATTTT. The full variable domain, its missing parts supplied by reference TRBV5-1 and TRBJ1-3, is KAGVTQTPRYLIKTRGQQVTLSCSPISGHRSVSWYQQTPGQGLQFLFEYFSETQRNKGNFPGRFSGRQFSNSRSEMNVSTLELGDSALYLCASGPLPAGNTIYFGEGSWLTVV.